This TCR beta chain is drawn from a study of post-analysis software for immune sequencing data. Points from the study as a whole: By F measure, strong co-clustering occurred among samples prepared in the same batch. Comparison of patients with controls showed five or six TRBV segments more frequent in patients, TRBV5-6, TRBV5-1 and TRBV20-1 among them.

Researchers reported that TCR beta cDNA libraries carried unique molecular identifiers. Around 500,000 cDNA molecules came from approximately 1 to 10 million T cells. One entry per CDR3 protein, called by TCRdb with MiXCR from the PCR reads. The repertoire has almost 700,000 distinct CDR3 sequences, approximately 60% of them found once; the top ten carry about 11%. Comments on this clonotype: The antigen is unknown.

CDR1 MNHNS and CDR2 SASEGT come from the germline V gene. Trimming at V came to 8 bases and at J to 2 bases, leaving 25 bases not matched to a gene. The CDR3 spans 21 residues. The sample taken for sequencing was blood. The TCR was taken from a girl aged 2 to 9 with multiple sclerosis. This chain links TRBV6-1 with TRBJ2-3; 10 bases align to TRBD2. The CDR3, as DNA: TGTGCCAGCGGACGGAGGGGAAGGGTAGCGGGGGGTCTGAGTCCCACAGATACGCAGTATTTT. Protein product: CASGRRGRVAGGLSPTDTQYF.